This T cell receptor beta chain was identified in a study of blood T cell repertoires in COVID-19. Overall study: The study drew acute and convalescent COVID-19 samples from the United States, Italy and Spain. T cells, B-cell-depleted T cells, or PBMCs supplied cDNA or gDNA.

Here immunoSEQ multiplex PCR was the method, and the copy in TCRdb shows in-frame clones only, minus some. The sample yields roughly 280,000 clones, roughly 87% seen once. Germline V lookup: CDR1 SGHTA, CDR2 FQGNSA. The CDR3 extends over 13 amino acids. V lost 8 bases and J lost 5; bases outside the gene matches: 9. The V gene is TRBV7-2, the J gene TRBJ2-7, with 7 positions matching TRBD1. The sequencing input was peripheral blood. This sequence originates from a woman aged 45-60 years who had recovered from COVID-19. This CDR3 reads CASARQGRNEQYF. Written as DNA, the CDR3 is TGTGCCAGCGCGCGACAGGGAAGGAACGAGCAGTACTTC.